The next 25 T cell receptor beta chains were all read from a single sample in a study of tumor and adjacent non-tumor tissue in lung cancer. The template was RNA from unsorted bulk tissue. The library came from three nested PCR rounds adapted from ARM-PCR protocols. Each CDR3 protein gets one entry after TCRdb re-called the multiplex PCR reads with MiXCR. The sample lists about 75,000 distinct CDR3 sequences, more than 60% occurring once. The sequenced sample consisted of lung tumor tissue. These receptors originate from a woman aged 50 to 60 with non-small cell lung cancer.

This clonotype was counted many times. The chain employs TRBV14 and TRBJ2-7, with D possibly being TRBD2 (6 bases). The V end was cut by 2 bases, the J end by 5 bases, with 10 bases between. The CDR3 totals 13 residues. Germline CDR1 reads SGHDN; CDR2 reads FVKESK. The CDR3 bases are TGTGCCAGCAGCCAAATGGGAGGACACGAGCAGTACTTC. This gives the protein CASSQMGGHEQYF.

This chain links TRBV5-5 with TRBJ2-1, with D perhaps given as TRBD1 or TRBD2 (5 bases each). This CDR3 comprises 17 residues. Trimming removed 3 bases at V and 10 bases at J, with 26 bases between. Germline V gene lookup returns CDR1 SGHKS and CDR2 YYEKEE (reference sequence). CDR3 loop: CASSSSNQFPIGGEQFF. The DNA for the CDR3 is TGTGCCAGCAGCTCGTCTAACCAGTTCCCCATTGGGGGAGAGCAGTTCTTC.

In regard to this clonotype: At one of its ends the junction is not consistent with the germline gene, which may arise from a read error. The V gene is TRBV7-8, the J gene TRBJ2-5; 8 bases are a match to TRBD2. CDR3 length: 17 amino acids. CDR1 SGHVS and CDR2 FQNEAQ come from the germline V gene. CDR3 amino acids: CASSLDRTGGSEEAHYF. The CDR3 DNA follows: TGTGCCAGCAGCTTAGACCGGACGGGAGGGTCGGAAGAGGCCCATTACTTC.

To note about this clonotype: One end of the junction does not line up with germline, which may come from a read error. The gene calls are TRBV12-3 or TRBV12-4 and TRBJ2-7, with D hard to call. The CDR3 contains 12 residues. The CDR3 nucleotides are TGTTCCAGCAGTTGGTACGGAAACGAGGAGTACTTC. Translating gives CSSSWYGNEEYF.

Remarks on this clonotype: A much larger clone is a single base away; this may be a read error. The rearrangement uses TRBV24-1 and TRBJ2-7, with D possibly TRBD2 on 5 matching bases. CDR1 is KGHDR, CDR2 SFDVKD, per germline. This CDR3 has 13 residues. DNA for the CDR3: TGTGCCACCAGCGGTGGGAGTACCAACGAGCGGTACTTC. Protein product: CATSGGSTNERYF.

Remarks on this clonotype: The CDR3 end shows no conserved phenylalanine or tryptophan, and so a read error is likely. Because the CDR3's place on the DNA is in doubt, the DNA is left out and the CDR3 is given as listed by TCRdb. CDR3 sequence reads: CSAKTAWEQSL. The chain couples TRBV20-1 to TRBJ2-1. Inclusive of both ends, the CDR3 amounts to 11 amino acids. From germline, CDR1 is DFQATT and CDR2 SNEGSKA (reference sequence).

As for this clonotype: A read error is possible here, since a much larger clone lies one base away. CDR3 sequence (DNA): TGCGCCACCAGGGGGAACATCGGGGAGCTGTTTTTT. It codes for CATRGNIGELFF. The chain is built from TRBV5-1 and TRBJ2-2; 7 bases fit TRBD1. Germline CDR1 reads SGHRS; CDR2 reads YFSETQ. The CDR3 runs 12 residues.

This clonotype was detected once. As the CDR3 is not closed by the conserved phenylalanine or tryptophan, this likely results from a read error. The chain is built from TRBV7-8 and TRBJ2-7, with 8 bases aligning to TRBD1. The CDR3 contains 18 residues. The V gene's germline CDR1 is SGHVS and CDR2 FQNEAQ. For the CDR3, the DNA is TGTGCCAGCAACTTAGTCGTTGGCGGCCGGACAGGGTCCTACGAGCAGTACTTG. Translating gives CASNLVVGGRTGSYEQYL.

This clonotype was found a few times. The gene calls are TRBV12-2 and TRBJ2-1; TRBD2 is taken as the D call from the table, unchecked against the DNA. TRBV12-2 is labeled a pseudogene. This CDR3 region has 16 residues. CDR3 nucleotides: TGTGCAAGTCGCTCTCGACTAGCGCCTAGAGAGAGTGAGCGGTTCTTC. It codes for CASRSRLAPRESERFF.

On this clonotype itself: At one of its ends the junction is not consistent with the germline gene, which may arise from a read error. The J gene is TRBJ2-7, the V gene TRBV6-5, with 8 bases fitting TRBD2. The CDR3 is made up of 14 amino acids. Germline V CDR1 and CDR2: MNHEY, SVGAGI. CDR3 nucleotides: TGTGCCAACAGTTACTCGCGGGGGGCACACGAGCAGTACTTC. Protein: CANSYSRGAHEQYF.

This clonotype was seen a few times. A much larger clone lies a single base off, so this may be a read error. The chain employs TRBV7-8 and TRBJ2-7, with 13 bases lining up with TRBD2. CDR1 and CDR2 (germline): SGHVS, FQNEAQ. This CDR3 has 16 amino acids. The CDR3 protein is CARSPGLAGTSYEQYF. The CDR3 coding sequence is TGTGCCCGCAGCCCGGGACTAGCGGGAACATCCTACGAGCAGTACTTC.

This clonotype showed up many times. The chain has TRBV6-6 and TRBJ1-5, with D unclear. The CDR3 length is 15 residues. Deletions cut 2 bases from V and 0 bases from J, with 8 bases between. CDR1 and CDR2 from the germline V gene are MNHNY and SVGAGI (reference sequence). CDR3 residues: CASSYRAVSNQPQHF. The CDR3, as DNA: TGTGCCAGCAGTTACAGGGCGGTTAGCAATCAGCCCCAGCATTTT.

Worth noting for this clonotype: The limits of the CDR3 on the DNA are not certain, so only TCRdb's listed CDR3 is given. CDR3 sequence: CSVTGTSGFTGSCFF. V is TRBV29-1 and J is TRBJ2-2; the D call TRBD2 from the table was never checked on the DNA. Germline V CDR1 and CDR2: SQVTM, ANQGSEA. The CDR3 spans 15 residues, counting both ends.

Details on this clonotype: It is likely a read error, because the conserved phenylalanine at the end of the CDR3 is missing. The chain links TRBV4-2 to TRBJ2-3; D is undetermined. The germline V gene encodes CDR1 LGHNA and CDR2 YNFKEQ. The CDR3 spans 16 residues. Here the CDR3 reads CGSSQDMAVTQDMQYL. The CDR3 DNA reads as TGTGGCAGCAGCCAAGATATGGCAGTTACCCAGGATATGCAGTATTTG.

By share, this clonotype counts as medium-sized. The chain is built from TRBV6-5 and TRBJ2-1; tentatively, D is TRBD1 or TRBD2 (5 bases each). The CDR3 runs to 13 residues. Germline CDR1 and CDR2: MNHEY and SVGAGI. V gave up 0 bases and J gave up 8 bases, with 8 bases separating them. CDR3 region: CASSYSRGHEQFF. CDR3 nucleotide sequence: TGTGCCAGCAGTTACTCGAGGGGCCATGAGCAGTTCTTC.

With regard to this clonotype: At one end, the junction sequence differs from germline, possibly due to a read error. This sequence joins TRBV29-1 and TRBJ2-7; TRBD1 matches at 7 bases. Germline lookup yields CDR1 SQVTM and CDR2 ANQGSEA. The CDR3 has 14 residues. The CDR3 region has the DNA TGCAGTGTTGGTGGTTTGACAGGGCTGGACGAGCAGTACTTC. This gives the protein CSVGGLTGLDEQYF.

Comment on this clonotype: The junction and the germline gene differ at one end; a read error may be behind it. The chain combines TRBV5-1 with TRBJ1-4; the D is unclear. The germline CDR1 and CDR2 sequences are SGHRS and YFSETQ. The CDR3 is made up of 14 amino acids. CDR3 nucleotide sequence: TGCACCAGCAGCCCTGATGCAACTAATGAAAAACTGTTCTTT. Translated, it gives CTSSPDATNEKLFF.

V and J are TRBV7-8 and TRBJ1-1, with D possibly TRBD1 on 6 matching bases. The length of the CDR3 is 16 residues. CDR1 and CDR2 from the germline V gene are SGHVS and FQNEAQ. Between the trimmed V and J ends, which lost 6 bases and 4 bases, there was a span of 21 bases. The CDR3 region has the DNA TGTGCCAGCAGTGGGGGGGCACGGTTTTTGAGCACTGAAGCTTTCTTT. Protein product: CASSGGARFLSTEAFF. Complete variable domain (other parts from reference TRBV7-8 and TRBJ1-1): GAGVSQSPRYKVAKRGQDVALRCDPISGHVSLFWYQQALGQGPEFLTYFQNEAQLDKSGLPSDRFFAERPEGSVSTLKIQRTQQEDSAVYLCASSGGARFLSTEAFFGQGTRLTVV.

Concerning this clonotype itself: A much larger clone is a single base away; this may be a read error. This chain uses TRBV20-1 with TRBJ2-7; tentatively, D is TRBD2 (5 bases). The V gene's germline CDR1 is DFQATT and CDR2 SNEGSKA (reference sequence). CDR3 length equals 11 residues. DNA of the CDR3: TGCAGTACTAGATCTAACCTCGAGCAGTACTTC. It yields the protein CSTRSNLEQYF.

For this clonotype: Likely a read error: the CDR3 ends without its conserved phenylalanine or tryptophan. The CDR3 nucleotides read TGTGCCAGCAGTTTCCCCGGGGGACTCTCCTACAAGCAGTACTTA. It codes for CASSFPGGLSYKQYL. The chain combines TRBV28 with TRBJ2-7; D may be TRBD2 (6 bases). Germline V gives CDR1 MDHEN, CDR2 SYDVKM. The CDR3 sequence is 15 residues long.

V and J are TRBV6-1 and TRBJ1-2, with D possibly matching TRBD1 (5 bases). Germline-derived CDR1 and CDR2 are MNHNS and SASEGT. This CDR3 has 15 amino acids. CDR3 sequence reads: CLRSEYGHENYGYTF. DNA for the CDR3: TGTCTCAGGAGTGAATATGGACATGAGAACTATGGCTACACCTTC.

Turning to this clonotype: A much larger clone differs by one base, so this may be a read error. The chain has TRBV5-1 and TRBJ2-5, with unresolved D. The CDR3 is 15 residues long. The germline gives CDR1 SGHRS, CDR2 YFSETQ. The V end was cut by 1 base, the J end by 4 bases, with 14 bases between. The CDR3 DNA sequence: TGCGCCAGCAGCTTGAGGGCGCGAGACGCAGAGACCCAGTACTTC. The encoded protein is CASSLRARDAETQYF. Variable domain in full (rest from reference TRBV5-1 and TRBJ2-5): KAGVTQTPRYLIKTRGQQVTLSCSPISGHRSVSWYQQTPGQGLQFLFEYFSETQRNKGNFPGRFSGRQFSNSRSEMNVSTLELGDSALYLCASSLRARDAETQYFGPGTRLLVL.

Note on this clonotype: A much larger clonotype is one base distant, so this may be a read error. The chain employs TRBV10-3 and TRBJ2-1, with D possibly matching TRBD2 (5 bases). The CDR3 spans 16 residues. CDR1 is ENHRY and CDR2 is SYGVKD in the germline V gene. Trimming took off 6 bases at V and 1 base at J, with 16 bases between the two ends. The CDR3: CAISPRGLGSYNEQFF. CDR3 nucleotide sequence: TGTGCCATCAGCCCGAGAGGGCTGGGATCCTACAATGAGCAGTTCTTC.

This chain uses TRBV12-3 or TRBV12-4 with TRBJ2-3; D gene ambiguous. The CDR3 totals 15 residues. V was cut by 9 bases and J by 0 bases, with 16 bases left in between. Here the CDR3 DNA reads TGTGCCAGTAACCGGGTCAAGGCTAGCACAGATACGCAGTATTTT. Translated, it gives CASNRVKASTDTQYF.

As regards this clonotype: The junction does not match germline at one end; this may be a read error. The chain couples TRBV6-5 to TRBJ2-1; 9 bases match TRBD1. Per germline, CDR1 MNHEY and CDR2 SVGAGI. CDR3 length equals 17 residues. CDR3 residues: CVSSYLMAGQGGNEQFF. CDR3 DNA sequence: TGTGTCAGCAGTTACTTGATGGCGGGACAGGGAGGGAATGAGCAGTTCTTC.